This entry lists 4 T cell receptor beta chains sequenced from one sample in a study of T cell responses to AZD1222 COVID-19 vaccine. Sequencing used immunoSEQ multiplex PCR; TCRdb keeps in-frame clones, though not all of them. The sample contains about 130,000 clones, under 95% of which appear only once. The input for sequencing was peripheral blood, taken 28 days after the second AZD1222 dose. All receptors derive from an adult who received the AZD1222 COVID-19 vaccine.

The chain uses TRBV6-2 or TRBV6-3 and TRBJ1-2; TRBD1 agrees at 9 bases. After removal of 2 bases from V and 5 bases from J, the junction contained 3 bases not matched to a gene. Germline loops: CDR1 MNHEY, CDR2 SVGEGT. The CDR3 runs 14 residues. The DNA of the CDR3 is TGTGCCAGCAGTTACGGGGGGACAGGGTATGGCTACACCTTC. Encoded protein: CASSYGGTGYGYTF.

V usage is TRBV7-9 and J usage is TRBJ1-1, with 10 bases fitting TRBD1. Germline CDR1 and CDR2: SEHNR and FQNEAQ (reference sequence). The CDR3 has 16 amino acids. With V trimmed by 0 bases and J by 0 bases, 1 base remained unmatched. CDR3 protein: CASSLATGGLNTEAFF. The DNA of the CDR3 is TGTGCCAGCAGCTTAGCGACAGGGGGCCTGAACACTGAAGCTTTCTTT.

V usage is TRBV7-2 and J usage is TRBJ1-3; D gene ambiguous. Germline lookup yields CDR1 SGHTA and CDR2 FQGNSA. CDR3 size: 12 residues. With 1 base removed from V and 10 bases from J, the gap between germline ends came to 8 bases. Here the CDR3 DNA reads TGTGCCAGCAGCTTAGGAGATTATACCATATATTTT. It yields the protein CASSLGDYTIYF.

V is TRBV28 and J is TRBJ2-6; tentative D call: TRBD1 (5 bases). Trimming took off 5 bases at V and 0 bases at J, with 20 bases between the two ends. Per the germline V gene, CDR1 is MDHEN and CDR2 is SYDVKM. This CDR3 comprises 19 residues. The CDR3 nucleotides read TGTGCCAGCAGTCCTCCACTCAGGGTCTTTGGCTCTGGGGCCAACGTCCTGACTTTC. It is translated as CASSPPLRVFGSGANVLTF.